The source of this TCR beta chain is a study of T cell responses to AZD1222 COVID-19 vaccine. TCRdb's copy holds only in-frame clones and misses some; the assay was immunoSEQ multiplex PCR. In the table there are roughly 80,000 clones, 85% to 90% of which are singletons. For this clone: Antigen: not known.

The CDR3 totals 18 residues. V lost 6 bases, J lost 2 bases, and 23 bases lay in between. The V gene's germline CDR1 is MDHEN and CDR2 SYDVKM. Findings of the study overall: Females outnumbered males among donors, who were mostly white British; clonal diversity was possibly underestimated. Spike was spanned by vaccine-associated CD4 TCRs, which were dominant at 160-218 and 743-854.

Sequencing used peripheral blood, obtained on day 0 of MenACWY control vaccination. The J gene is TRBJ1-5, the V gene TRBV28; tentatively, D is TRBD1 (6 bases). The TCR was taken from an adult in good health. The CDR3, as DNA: TGTGCCAGCAGGAATTCAGGGGATGAGATTGGGGGCAATCAGCCCCAGCATTTT. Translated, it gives CASRNSGDEIGGNQPQHF. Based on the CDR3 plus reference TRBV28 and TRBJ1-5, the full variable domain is DVKVTQSSRYLVKRTGEKVFLECVQDMDHENMFWYRQDPGLGLRLIYFSYDVKMKEKGDIPEGYSVSREKKERFSLILESASTNQTSMYLCASRNSGDEIGGNQPQHFGDGTRLSIL.